The source of this T cell receptor (beta chain) is a study of vaccination and CD4 T cells after COVID-19. Study background: Collection of post-COVID samples occurred a median roughly 110 days after diagnosis, spanning a range of 35 to 161. Stimulation used overlapping spike peptides from SARS-CoV-2, HCoV-NL63, HCoV-OC43 and HCoV-229E.

V lost 10 bases and J 8 bases, leaving 16 bases between the germline ends. CDR3 length: 12 residues. CDR1 and CDR2 from the germline V gene are KGHDR and SFDVKD. Sequenced with the Oncomine TCR Beta short-read assay was DNA taken from cultured CD4+ T cells. After culture, CD4+ T cells served as the source for genomic DNA extraction. TCRdb reprocessed the PCR reads with MiXCR, giving one entry per CDR3 protein. Of more than 11,000 distinct CDR3 sequences in the sample, roughly 27% were seen once. This clonotype was detected only a few times. Its antigen is undetermined. The treatment was: roughly nine-day PBMC culture with coronavirus spike peptide pools or control peptides (ViraFEST assay).

This rearrangement joins TRBV24-1 to TRBJ1-2, with D uncertain. The material was CD4+ T cells from blood, cultured in vitro, obtained before SARS-CoV-2 vaccination. This sequence originates from a human donor who received a COVID-19 vaccine. The DNA of the CDR3 is TGTGCCACGGAAGGGCCCGAAGCGGGCTACACCTTC. Translated, it gives CATEGPEAGYTF.